The present T cell receptor (beta chain) was sequenced within a study of blood T cells in healthy people across ages. This clonotype appeared a few times. A second PCR of 7 to 11 cycles used a sample-barcoded 5' primer and a J-beta primer mix. TCRdb ran MiXCR on the 5' RACE reads and lists one entry per CDR3 protein. Here the sample spans more than 650,000 distinct CDR3 sequences, about 26% being singletons. CDR1 MGHDK and CDR2 SYGVNS come from the germline V gene. CDR3 length: 15 amino acids. Germline trimming cut 6 bases from V and 2 bases from J; bases unmatched to any gene: 4. These data were also filed under a second study, of T cells of mothers and their children.

The receptor was isolated from a boy aged 5-17 years in good health. Material for sequencing was blood. This chain connects TRBV25-1 to TRBJ2-2; 9 bases are shared with TRBD1. This CDR3 reads CASRVDRGNTGELFF. The CDR3 DNA sequence: TGTGCCAGCAGGGTGGACAGGGGAAACACCGGGGAGCTGTTTTTT.